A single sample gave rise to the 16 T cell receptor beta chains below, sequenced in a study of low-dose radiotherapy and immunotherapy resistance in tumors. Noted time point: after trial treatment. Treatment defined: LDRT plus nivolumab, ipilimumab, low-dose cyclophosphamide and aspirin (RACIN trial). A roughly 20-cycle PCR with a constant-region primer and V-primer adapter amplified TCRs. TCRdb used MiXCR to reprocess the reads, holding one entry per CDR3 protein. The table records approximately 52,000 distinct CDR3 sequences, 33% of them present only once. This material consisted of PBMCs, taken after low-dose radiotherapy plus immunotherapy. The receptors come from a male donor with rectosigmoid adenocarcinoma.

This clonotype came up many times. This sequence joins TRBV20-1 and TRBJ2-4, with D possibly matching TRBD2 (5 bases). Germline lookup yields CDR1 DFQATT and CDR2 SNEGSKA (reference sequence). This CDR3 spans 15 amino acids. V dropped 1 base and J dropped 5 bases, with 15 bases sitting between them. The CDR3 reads CSARALGSPENIQYF. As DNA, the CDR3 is TGCAGTGCTAGAGCCTTGGGGAGTCCCGAAAACATTCAGTACTTC.

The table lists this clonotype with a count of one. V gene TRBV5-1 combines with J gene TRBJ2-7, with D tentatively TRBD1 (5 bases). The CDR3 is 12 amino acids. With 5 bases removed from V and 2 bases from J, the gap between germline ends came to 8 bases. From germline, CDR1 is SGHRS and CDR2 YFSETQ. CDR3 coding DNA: TGCGCCAGCAGGGAAGGGGCCTACGAGCAGTACTTC. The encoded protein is CASREGAYEQYF.

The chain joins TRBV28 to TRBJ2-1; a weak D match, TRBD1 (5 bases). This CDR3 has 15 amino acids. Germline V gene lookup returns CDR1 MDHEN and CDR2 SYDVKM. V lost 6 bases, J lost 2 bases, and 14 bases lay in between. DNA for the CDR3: TGTGCCAGCAGCTACCCTTTGACAGCCTACAATGAGCAGTTCTTC. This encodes CASSYPLTAYNEQFF.

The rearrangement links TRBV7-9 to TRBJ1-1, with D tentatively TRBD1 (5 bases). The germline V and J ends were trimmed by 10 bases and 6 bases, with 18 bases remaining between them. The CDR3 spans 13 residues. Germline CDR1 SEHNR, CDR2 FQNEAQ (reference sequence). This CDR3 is CATSWGVNAEAFF. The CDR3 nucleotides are TGTGCCACCTCGTGGGGGGTAAACGCTGAAGCTTTCTTT. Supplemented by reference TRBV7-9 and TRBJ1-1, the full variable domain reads DTGVSQNPRHKITKRGQNVTFRCDPISEHNRLYWYRQTLGQGPEFLTYFQNEAQLEKSRLLSDRFSAERPKGSFSTLEIQRTEQGDSAMYLCATSWGVNAEAFFGQGTRLTVV.

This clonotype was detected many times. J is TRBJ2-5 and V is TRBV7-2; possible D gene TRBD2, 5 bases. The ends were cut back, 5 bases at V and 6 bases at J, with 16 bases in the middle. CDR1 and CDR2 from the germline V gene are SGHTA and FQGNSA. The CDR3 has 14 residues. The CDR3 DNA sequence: TGTGCCAGCAGCCCGGGGTCCATCAGCCAGACCCAGTACTTC. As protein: CASSPGSISQTQYF.

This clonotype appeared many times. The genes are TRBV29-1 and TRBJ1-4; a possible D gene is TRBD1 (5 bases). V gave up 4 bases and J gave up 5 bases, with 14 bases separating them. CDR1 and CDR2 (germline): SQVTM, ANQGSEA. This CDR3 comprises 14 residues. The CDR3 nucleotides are TGCAGCGTTGCCCTCGGCGAGGGGAATGAAAAACTGTTTTTT. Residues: CSVALGEGNEKLFF. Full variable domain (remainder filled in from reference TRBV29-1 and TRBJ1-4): SAVISQKPSRDICQRGTSLTIQCQVDSQVTMMFWYRQQPGQSLTLIATANQGSEATYESGFVIDKFPISRPNLTFSTLTVSNMSPEDSSIYLCSVALGEGNEKLFFGSGTQLSVL.

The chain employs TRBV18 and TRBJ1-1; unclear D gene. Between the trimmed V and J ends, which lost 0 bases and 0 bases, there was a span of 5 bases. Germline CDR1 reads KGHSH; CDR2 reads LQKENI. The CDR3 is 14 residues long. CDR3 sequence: CASSPPRMNTEAFF. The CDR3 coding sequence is TGTGCCAGCTCACCACCCAGAATGAACACTGAAGCTTTCTTT.

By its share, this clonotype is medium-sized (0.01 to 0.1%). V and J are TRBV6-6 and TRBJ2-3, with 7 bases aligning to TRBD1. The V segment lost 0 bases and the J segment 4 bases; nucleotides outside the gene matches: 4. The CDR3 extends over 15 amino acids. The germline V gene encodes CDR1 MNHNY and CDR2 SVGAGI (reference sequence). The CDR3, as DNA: TGTGCCAGCAGTTACTCGCCCGACAGGGCAGATACGCAGTATTTT. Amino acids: CASSYSPDRADTQYF.

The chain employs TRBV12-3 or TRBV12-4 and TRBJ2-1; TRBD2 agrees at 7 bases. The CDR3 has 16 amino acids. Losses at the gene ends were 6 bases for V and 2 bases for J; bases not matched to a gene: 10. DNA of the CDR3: TGTGCCAGCAGCACAAACCCGGGACTAACCTACAATGAGCAGTTCTTC. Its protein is CASSTNPGLTYNEQFF.

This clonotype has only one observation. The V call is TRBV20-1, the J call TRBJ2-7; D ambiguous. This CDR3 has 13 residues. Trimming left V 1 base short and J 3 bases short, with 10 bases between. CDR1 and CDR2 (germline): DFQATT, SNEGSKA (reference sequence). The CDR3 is CSARVSENYEQYF. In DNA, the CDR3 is TGCAGTGCTAGAGTGTCAGAAAACTACGAGCAGTACTTC.

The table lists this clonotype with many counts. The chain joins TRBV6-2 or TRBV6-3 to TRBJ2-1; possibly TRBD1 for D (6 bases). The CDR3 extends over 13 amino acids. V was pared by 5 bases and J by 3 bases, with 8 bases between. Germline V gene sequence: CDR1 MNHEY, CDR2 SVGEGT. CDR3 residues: CASSKGDYNEQFF. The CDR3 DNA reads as TGTGCCAGCAGTAAGGGGGACTACAATGAGCAGTTCTTC.

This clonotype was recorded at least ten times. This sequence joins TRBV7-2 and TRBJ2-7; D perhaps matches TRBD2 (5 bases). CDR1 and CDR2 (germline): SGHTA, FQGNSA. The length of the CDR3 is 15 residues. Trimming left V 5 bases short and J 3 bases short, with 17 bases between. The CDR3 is CASSRVGNKRYEQYF. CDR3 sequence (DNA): TGTGCCAGCAGCCGAGTCGGGAACAAACGCTACGAGCAGTACTTC.

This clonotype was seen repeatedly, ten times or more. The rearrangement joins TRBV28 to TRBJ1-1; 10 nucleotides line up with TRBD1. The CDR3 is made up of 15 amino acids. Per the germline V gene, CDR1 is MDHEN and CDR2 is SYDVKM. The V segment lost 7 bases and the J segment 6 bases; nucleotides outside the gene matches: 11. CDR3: CASNPGTGVWAEAFF. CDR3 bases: TGTGCCAGCAACCCCGGGACAGGGGTTTGGGCTGAAGCTTTCTTT.

The CDR3 nucleotides are TGTGCCAGCAGCCTCCGAGGGCCCGGCACCGGGGAGCTGTTTTTT. Its protein product is CASSLRGPGTGELFF. The chain links TRBV9 to TRBJ2-2; perhaps TRBD2 as D (5 bases). From germline, CDR1 is SGDLS and CDR2 YYNGEE. The CDR3 consists of 15 residues. V was trimmed by 4 bases and J by 4 bases, leaving 14 bases between them.

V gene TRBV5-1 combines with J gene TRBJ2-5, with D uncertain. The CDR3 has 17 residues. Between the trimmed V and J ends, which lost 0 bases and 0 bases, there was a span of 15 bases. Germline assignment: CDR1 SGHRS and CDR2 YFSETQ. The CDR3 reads CASSLGISQTHQETQYF. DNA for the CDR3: TGCGCCAGCAGCTTGGGGATCAGTCAGACGCACCAAGAGACCCAGTACTTC.

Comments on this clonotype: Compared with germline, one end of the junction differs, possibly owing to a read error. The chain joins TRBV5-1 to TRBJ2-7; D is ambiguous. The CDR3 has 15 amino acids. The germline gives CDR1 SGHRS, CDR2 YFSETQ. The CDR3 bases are TGCACCAGCAGCTCCGGCGGCTTGTCCTCCTACGAGCAGTACTTC. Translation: CTSSSGGLSSYEQYF. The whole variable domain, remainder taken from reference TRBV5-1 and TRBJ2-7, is KAGVTQTPRYLIKTRGQQVTLSCSPISGHRSVSWYQQTPGQGLQFLFEYFSETQRNKGNFPGRFSGRQFSNSRSEMNVSTLELGDSALYLCTSSSGGLSSYEQYFGPGTRLTVT.